One sample yielded the 9 T cell receptor beta chains listed below, sequenced in a study of blood T cell repertoires in COVID-19. Assay used: immunoSEQ multiplex PCR; TCRdb lists only in-frame clones, some missing. The sample records some 130,000 clones, roughly 80% being singletons. Source material: PBMCs or T cells enriched from blood (not recorded which). These receptors originate from a woman aged 45-59 years who had recovered from COVID-19.

The J gene is TRBJ1-2, the V gene TRBV2, with 9 bases aligning to TRBD1. Unmatched junction bases numbered 10, after V lost 4 bases and J lost 4 bases. The V gene's germline CDR1 is SNHLY and CDR2 FYNNEI. This CDR3 spans 16 amino acids. The CDR3 is CASSVPRDRAGYGYTF. The CDR3 region has the DNA TGTGCCAGCAGTGTACCGCGGGACAGGGCTGGCTATGGCTACACCTTC.

The chain employs TRBV2 and TRBJ1-2; 7 bases align to TRBD1. J gave up 8 bases and V 3 bases, and 9 bases lay outside the gene matches. The germline CDR1 and CDR2 sequences are SNHLY and FYNNEI. This CDR3 has 14 amino acids. CDR3 loop: CASSDPTGRSGYTF. CDR3 coding DNA: TGTGCCAGCAGTGATCCGACAGGGAGGAGCGGCTACACCTTC.

The gene calls are TRBV6-5 and TRBJ1-2; D may be TRBD1 (5 bases). The CDR3 is 15 residues long. V lost 4 bases and J 8 bases, leaving 20 bases between the germline ends. Germline loops: CDR1 MNHEY, CDR2 SVGAGI. CDR3 sequence reads: CASSSRMNRDLGYTF. The CDR3 nucleotides read TGTGCCAGCAGTTCACGTATGAACCGGGACTTAGGCTACACCTTC.

The V call is TRBV29-1, the J call TRBJ1-1; 9 bases agree with TRBD1. This CDR3 spans 13 amino acids. CDR1 SQVTM and CDR2 ANQGSEA come from the germline V gene. J lost 4 bases, V lost 7 bases, and 7 bases had no gene match. CDR3 DNA sequence: TGCAGCGCTAGTGGACAGGGGCGCACTGAAGCTTTCTTT. Translated, it gives CSASGQGRTEAFF.

The genes are TRBV4-1 and TRBJ2-1, with no clear D. The germline CDR1 and CDR2 sequences are MGHRA and YSYEKL. The CDR3 is made up of 16 amino acids. Trimming cost V 3 bases and J 6 bases, with 18 bases left between them. The CDR3 sequence: CASSHRHSSDINEQFF. The CDR3 DNA reads as TGCGCCAGCAGCCACAGACACTCCTCGGATATCAATGAGCAGTTCTTC.

This clone was seen just once. V and J are TRBV11-1 and TRBJ1-1; 9 bases agree with TRBD1. Germline CDR1 reads SGHAT; CDR2 reads FQDESV (reference sequence). The V segment lost 2 bases and the J segment 6 bases; nucleotides outside the gene matches: 10. The CDR3 sequence is 16 residues long. The chain's CDR3 is CASSLSPTGGISEAFF. In nucleotides, the CDR3 is TGTGCCAGCAGCTTAAGTCCGACAGGGGGTATCTCTGAAGCTTTCTTT.

V and J are TRBV5-1 and TRBJ2-5, with 15 positions matching TRBD2. The CDR3 contains 17 residues. The germline gives CDR1 SGHRS, CDR2 YFSETQ. V was clipped by 4 bases and J by 0 bases; unmatched bases: 4. In DNA, the CDR3 is TGCGCCAGCAGCCGGGGACTAGCGGGGGGTAACCAAGAGACCCAGTACTTC. Encoded protein: CASSRGLAGGNQETQYF.

The chain couples TRBV20-1 to TRBJ2-1; possibly TRBD2 for D (6 bases). This CDR3 spans 16 amino acids. Trimming left V 3 bases short and J 8 bases short, with 23 bases between. Germline CDR1 and CDR2: DFQATT and SNEGSKA (reference sequence). CDR3 protein: CSASGRSGHSGDEQFF. The CDR3 DNA reads TGCAGTGCTAGTGGTAGAAGCGGGCACTCTGGCGATGAGCAGTTCTTC.

The V and J genes are TRBV5-1 and TRBJ2-5; maybe TRBD2 (6 bases). The V gene's germline CDR1 is SGHRS and CDR2 YFSETQ. V dropped 4 bases and J dropped 1 base, with 11 bases sitting between them. This CDR3 has 14 amino acids. Here the CDR3 DNA reads TGCGCCAGCAGCACGCGGGGTTTCCAAGAGACCCAGTACTTC. This sequence encodes CASSTRGFQETQYF.